This is a list of T cell receptor beta chains from one sample in a study of shared T cell receptors in the human thymus. Profiling relied on immunoSEQ multiplex PCR, and the TCRdb table lists in-frame clones only, not all of them. The table includes over 650,000 clones, over 75% detected once. These same records also appear under a second study, on human thymus T cells.

Sequencing was carried out using thymocytes. Source of these receptors: a boy under three years old with a congenital heart defect. Each CDR3 is given with its conserved first and last residue. D genes are given only for firm matches. Part of the rows lack a size; the others show once, few, many or a class for expanded clones.

>.|TRBD1|TRBJ1-5|TRBV27
CASSGDREPNQPQHF
TGTGCCAGCAGTGGGGACAGGGAGCCAAATCAGCCCCAGCATTTT
>.|TRBD2|TRBJ2-3|TRBV12-5
CASGSPGLRPYF
TGTGCTAGTGGTTCCCCGGGACTAAGACCGTATTTT
>.|.|TRBJ2-1|TRBV11-2
CASSRLVNYNEQFF
TGTGCCAGCAGCCGACTAGTTAACTACAATGAGCAGTTCTTC
>.|.|TRBJ2-1|TRBV5-6
CASSLDSSVFHNEQFF
TGTGCCAGCAGCTTAGACTCAAGCGTTTTTCACAATGAGCAGTTCTTC
>.|.|TRBJ2-1|TRBV7-4
CASSLRRGDPNEQFF
TGTGCCAGCAGCTTACGGCGGGGTGACCCCAATGAGCAGTTCTTC
>.|.|TRBJ1-2|TRBV30
CAWSQQGSYGYTF
TGTGCCTGGAGCCAACAGGGATCGTACGGCTACACCTTC
>.|TRBD2|TRBJ2-7|TRBV15
CATSRNLKREGRYEQYF
TGTGCCACCAGCAGAAACCTGAAACGGGAGGGGCGGTACGAGCAGTACTTC
>once|.|TRBJ1-1|TRBV7-2
CASSHLHQGRHTEAFF
TGTGCCAGCAGCCACCTACACCAGGGGCGTCACACTGAAGCTTTCTTT
>.|TRBD1|TRBJ2-7|TRBV18
CASSPKQATGERVEQYF
TGTGCCAGCTCACCCAAACAGGCGACAGGGGAGCGGGTTGAGCAGTACTTC
>.|TRBD1|TRBJ2-5|TRBV10-1
CASSEGTGEETQYF
TGCGCCAGCAGTGAGGGGACAGGGGAAGAGACCCAGTACTTC
>.|.|TRBJ1-2|TRBV19
CASSMNDNDYGYTF
TGTGCCAGTAGTATGAACGACAACGACTATGGCTACACCTTC
>.|TRBD1|TRBJ2-7|TRBV12-5
CASGLQGDEQYF
TGTGCTAGTGGTTTACAGGGGGACGAGCAGTACTTC
>.|.|TRBJ2-3|TRBV7-7
CASSLASDQRGHSTDTQYF
TGTGCTAGCAGCTTAGCGTCAGACCAGCGGGGACATAGCACAGATACGCAGTATTTT
>.|TRBD1|TRBJ2-3|TRBV4-1
CASSHKKGASTDTQYF
TGCGCCAGCAGCCACAAAAAGGGGGCTAGCACAGATACGCAGTATTTT
>once|TRBD2|TRBJ2-3|TRBV7-6
CASSSRLARSTDTQYF
TGTGCCAGCAGCTCAAGACTAGCGAGGAGCACAGATACGCAGTATTTT
>few|.|TRBJ2-1|TRBV14
CASSPSLSSYNEQFF
TGTGCCAGCAGTCCTAGCCTTAGCTCCTACAATGAGCAGTTCTTC
>.|.|TRBJ1-3|TRBV5-6
CASSHTKPRVGNTIYF
TGTGCCAGCAGCCATACCAAACCGAGGGTGGGTAACACCATATATTTT
>once|.|TRBJ2-1|TRBV21-1
CASTGQGSYNEQFF
TGTGCCAGCACTGGACAGGGGTCCTACAATGAGCAGTTCTTC
>.|TRBD1|TRBJ1-1|TRBV7-9
CASSLMTGGITEAFF
TGTGCCAGCAGCTTAATGACAGGGGGAATCACTGAAGCTTTCTTT
>.|TRBD1|TRBJ1-6|TRBV5-1
CASGPSDRVGDSPLHF
TGCGCCAGCGGCCCCTCCGACAGGGTTGGGGATTCACCCCTCCACTTT
>.|TRBD1|TRBJ2-3|TRBV9
CASSPQGVGDTQYF
TGTGCCAGCAGCCCCCAGGGGGTGGGAGATACGCAGTATTTT
>.|TRBD2|TRBJ2-7|TRBV7-2
CASSLAFAGGFYEQYF
TGTGCCAGCAGCTTAGCGTTCGCGGGAGGGTTCTACGAGCAGTACTTC
>.|.|TRBJ1-1|TRBV7-3
CASSHSMRPIGNTEAFF
TGTGCCAGCAGCCACTCTATGAGGCCAATCGGGAACACTGAAGCTTTCTTT
>.|.|TRBJ1-5|TRBV6-1
CASSEPGGPGAENSNQPQHF
TGTGCCAGCAGTGAACCGGGGGGGCCAGGGGCAGAAAATAGCAATCAGCCCCAGCATTTT
>.|.|TRBJ1-2|TRBV7-9
CASSPVSQGRYGYTF
TGTGCCAGCAGTCCGGTGTCACAGGGTCGATATGGCTACACCTTC
>.|TRBD2|TRBJ2-1|TRBV7-9
CASSISSTSGRPHNEQFF
TGTGCCAGCAGCATCTCCTCGACTAGCGGGAGGCCGCACAATGAGCAGTTCTTC
>.|.|TRBJ2-7|TRBV19
CASSIGGSEQYF
TGTGCCAGTAGTATCGGAGGGAGCGAGCAGTACTTC
>.|TRBD1|TRBJ2-5|TRBV5-1
CASRQNRGPKTQYF
TGCGCCAGCAGACAAAACAGGGGGCCAAAGACCCAGTACTTC
>few|.|TRBJ2-7|TRBV7-9
CASSPDSLYEQYF
TGTGCCAGCAGCCCAGACAGCCTCTACGAGCAGTACTTC
>.|TRBD2|TRBJ2-2|TRBV5-4
CASSFLLAGVRGELFF
TGTGCCAGCAGCTTCTTACTAGCGGGAGTAAGAGGGGAGCTGTTTTTT
>.|TRBD1|TRBJ1-1|TRBV5-4
CASSGGARGLVRNTEAFF
TGTGCCAGCAGCGGGGGCGCCAGGGGGTTGGTTAGAAACACTGAAGCTTTCTTT
>.|TRBD1|TRBJ1-2|TRBV19
CASRVPGQGINGYTF
TGTGCCAGTAGAGTACCGGGACAGGGAATTAACGGCTACACCTTC